A single sample gave rise to the 30 T cell receptor beta chains below, sequenced in a study of T cell changes during pregnancy in multiple sclerosis. Clones were sequenced by immunoSEQ multiplex PCR, and TCRdb holds only the in-frame ones, with some missing. The profile shows about 85,000 clones, approximately 90% of them singletons. The input for sequencing was peripheral blood, taken in the first trimester of pregnancy. These receptors were taken from a female donor with multiple sclerosis, enrolled in a pregnancy study.

V usage is TRBV7-8 and J usage is TRBJ1-6, with 7 positions matching TRBD1. Germline V gene sequence: CDR1 SGHVS, CDR2 FQNEAQ. V shed 4 bases, J shed 5 bases, and the junction held 14 bases outside the gene matches. The CDR3 has 18 residues. This CDR3 is CASSSPRTSGTDNSPLHF. As DNA, the CDR3 is TGTGCCAGCAGCTCTCCGCGAACCTCCGGGACAGATAATTCACCCCTCCACTTT.

This CDR3 reads CASSSWTSGSSEQFF. The CDR3 nucleotides are TGTGCCAGCAGCTCATGGACTAGCGGGAGTTCTGAGCAGTTCTTC. The chain employs TRBV7-2 and TRBJ2-1; TRBD2 matches 13 bases. CDR1 and CDR2 (germline): SGHTA, FQGNSA. V shed 4 bases, J shed 9 bases, and the junction held 6 bases outside the gene matches. The CDR3 consists of 15 residues.

The V gene is TRBV28, the J gene TRBJ2-1; 7 bases align to TRBD2. This CDR3 is built from 15 residues. The J segment lost 10 bases and the V segment lost 5 bases, leaving 14 bases of the junction unmatched. Germline CDR1 is MDHEN and CDR2 is SYDVKM. In nucleotides, the CDR3 is TGTGCCAGCAGTCTCCCTGAAAGGCGGGAGAGCGAGCAGTTCTTC. This translates into CASSLPERRESEQFF.

The CDR3 is CASSFRQGIGELFF. The CDR3 DNA reads TGTGCCAGCAGCTTCCGACAGGGGATCGGGGAGCTGTTTTTT. The chain is built from TRBV27 and TRBJ2-2; TRBD1 agrees at 8 bases. The germline gives CDR1 MNHEY, CDR2 SMNVEV (reference sequence). The CDR3 spans 14 residues. Unmatched junction bases numbered 7, after V lost 6 bases and J lost 7 bases.

The J gene is TRBJ1-1, the V gene TRBV7-6; 12 bases agree with TRBD1. Per the germline V gene, CDR1 is SGHVS and CDR2 is FNYEAQ. The CDR3 loop spans 15 amino acids. V trimming: 0 bases; J trimming: 7 bases; junction bases outside the gene matches: 3. In DNA, the CDR3 is TGTGCCAGCAGCTTAGCGGGACAGGGGGCGATTGAAGCTTTCTTT. It codes for CASSLAGQGAIEAFF.

In DNA form, the CDR3 reads TGTGCCAGCAGTTTACAGACTAGCGGGAGCTCCTACGAGCAGTACTTC. Translation gives CASSLQTSGSSYEQYF. This rearrangement joins TRBV7-8 to TRBJ2-7; TRBD2 matches at 12 bases. The germline V gene encodes CDR1 SGHVS and CDR2 FQNEAQ. Trimming cost V 6 bases and J 0 bases; bases outside gene matches: 6. The CDR3 loop spans 16 amino acids. The variable domain in full, with the rest retrieved from reference TRBV7-8 and TRBJ2-7, is GAGVSQSPRYKVAKRGQDVALRCDPISGHVSLFWYQQALGQGPEFLTYFQNEAQLDKSGLPSDRFFAERPEGSVSTLKIQRTQQEDSAVYLCASSLQTSGSSYEQYFGPGTRLTVT.

This clone came up once. V is TRBV5-1 and J is TRBJ2-7, with 11 bases lining up with TRBD1. V gave up 0 bases and J gave up 2 bases; unmatched junction bases: 1. This CDR3 contains 15 residues. CDR1 and CDR2 (germline): SGHRS, YFSETQ. CDR3 bases: TGCGCCAGCAGCTTGGGGGGACAGGGGGCCTACGAGCAGTACTTC. Protein product: CASSLGGQGAYEQYF. The full variable domain, completed using reference TRBV5-1 and TRBJ2-7, is KAGVTQTPRYLIKTRGQQVTLSCSPISGHRSVSWYQQTPGQGLQFLFEYFSETQRNKGNFPGRFSGRQFSNSRSEMNVSTLELGDSALYLCASSLGGQGAYEQYFGPGTRLTVT.

The chain joins TRBV5-1 to TRBJ2-5; D gene unclear. The ends were cut back, 2 bases at V and 7 bases at J, with 6 bases in the middle. The length of the CDR3 is 11 residues. CDR1 and CDR2 from the germline V gene are SGHRS and YFSETQ. CDR3 amino acids: CASSFSVTQYF. The CDR3 nucleotides are TGCGCCAGCAGCTTCTCAGTGACCCAGTACTTC.

The V call is TRBV5-1, the J call TRBJ2-1; 10 nucleotides align to TRBD2. Germline CDR1 reads SGHRS; CDR2 reads YFSETQ. V lost 1 base, J lost 7 bases, and 5 bases stayed unmatched. The CDR3 length is 15 residues. CDR3 region: CASSLTSGTRNEQFF. Written as DNA, the CDR3 is TGCGCCAGCAGCTTGACTAGCGGGACGCGGAATGAGCAGTTCTTC. The full variable domain, rest sourced from reference TRBV5-1 and TRBJ2-1, is KAGVTQTPRYLIKTRGQQVTLSCSPISGHRSVSWYQQTPGQGLQFLFEYFSETQRNKGNFPGRFSGRQFSNSRSEMNVSTLELGDSALYLCASSLTSGTRNEQFFGPGTRLTVL.

V usage is TRBV7-2 and J usage is TRBJ2-3; no firm D call. Per germline, CDR1 SGHTA and CDR2 FQGNSA. V gave up 4 bases and J gave up 3 bases, with 20 bases separating them. The CDR3 has 17 residues. CDR3 loop: CASSSPVWAVTTDTQYF. The CDR3, as DNA: TGTGCCAGCAGCTCCCCCGTCTGGGCTGTCACTACAGATACGCAGTATTTT.

The rearrangement uses TRBV11-2 and TRBJ1-3; D is uncertain. The V and J ends lost 1 base and 4 bases respectively, with 11 bases between them. Germline CDR1 is SGHAT and CDR2 is FQNNGV. CDR3 length: 15 residues. The CDR3 region has the DNA TGTGCCAGCAGCTTAGCCGGGGATGTAGGAAACACCATATATTTT. Its translation: CASSLAGDVGNTIYF.

The V call is TRBV11-3, the J call TRBJ2-1; maybe TRBD1 (6 bases). Between the trimmed V and J ends, which lost 5 bases and 3 bases, there was a span of 11 bases. The V gene's germline CDR1 is SGHNT and CDR2 YENEEA. The CDR3 contains 14 residues. The CDR3 DNA reads TGTGCCAGCAGCCTTAGGGGGTACTACAATGAGCAGTTCTTC. This codes for CASSLRGYYNEQFF.

The gene calls are TRBV10-1 and TRBJ2-7; possible D gene TRBD1, 6 bases. This CDR3 has 13 amino acids. Germline-derived CDR1 and CDR2 are WNHNN and SYGVQD (reference sequence). Deletions cut 3 bases from V and 6 bases from J, with 12 bases between. For the CDR3, the DNA is TGCGCCAGCAGTGACTCACAGGGCACCGAGCAGTACTTC. It specifies CASSDSQGTEQYF.

The rearrangement uses TRBV16 and TRBJ1-2, with TRBD1 matching over 8 bases. V trimming: 2 bases; J trimming: 3 bases; junction bases outside the gene matches: 2. CDR3 length equals 14 residues. Per the germline V gene, CDR1 is KGHSY and CDR2 is FQNENV. The CDR3 bases are TGTGCCAGCAGCCAAGTGGGACAGGACTATGGCTACACCTTC. Translation gives CASSQVGQDYGYTF.

The chain links TRBV6-5 to TRBJ1-2; TRBD1 matches 8 bases. V shed 6 bases and J 5 bases; nucleotides not matched to a gene: 5. The CDR3 covers 13 residues. CDR1 and CDR2 (germline): MNHEY, SVGAGI. Here the CDR3 reads CASSMDREYGYTF. CDR3 coding DNA: TGTGCCAGCAGCATGGACAGGGAGTATGGCTACACCTTC.

This sequence joins TRBV28 and TRBJ2-7; unclear D gene. V shed 8 bases and J shed 2 bases, with 10 bases lying between them. Germline CDR1 reads MDHEN; CDR2 reads SYDVKM. The CDR3 is 12 amino acids. CDR3 sequence: CASQLLPYEQYF. The CDR3 bases are TGTGCCAGCCAACTGCTACCCTACGAGCAGTACTTC.

J is TRBJ2-1 and V is TRBV7-3; D uncertain. This CDR3 has 13 amino acids. Trimming pared 2 bases from V and 8 bases from J, leaving 10 bases between. Germline CDR1 is SGHTA and CDR2 is FQGTGA. CDR3 coding DNA: TGTGCCAGCAGCTTATCCAGCGAGCATGAGCAGTTCTTC. This codes for CASSLSSEHEQFF.

The V call is TRBV9, the J call TRBJ2-7; 9 positions match TRBD2. The trim removed 4 bases at V and 6 bases at J, leaving 5 bases unmatched. CDR3 length equals 13 residues. Germline-derived CDR1 and CDR2 are SGDLS and YYNGEE. The CDR3, as DNA: TGTGCCAGCAGCCCCCGACTAGCGGCCGAGCAGTACTTC. Encoded protein: CASSPRLAAEQYF.

The genes are TRBV15 and TRBJ1-6, with TRBD1 as a possible D gene (5 bases). The CDR3 is 13 amino acids. CDR1 and CDR2 (germline): LNHNV, YYDKDF (reference sequence). The germline V and J ends were trimmed by 5 bases and 15 bases, with 17 bases remaining between them. This CDR3 is CATSRTGRGSLHF. Here the CDR3 DNA reads TGTGCCACCAGCCGTACGGGACGGGGGAGCCTCCACTTT.

Concerning this clone: The final CDR3 position lacks the conserved phenylalanine or tryptophan, pointing to a likely read error. Because the CDR3's place on the DNA is in doubt, the DNA is left out and the CDR3 is given as listed by TCRdb. The chain employs TRBV7-9 and TRBJ1-1; whether TRBD1, the table's D call, matches the DNA was not checked. Germline V gives CDR1 SEHNR, CDR2 FQNEAQ (reference sequence). The length of the CDR3 is 11 amino acids, counting both ends. The chain's CDR3 is CASSLGTLYVY.

J is TRBJ1-6 and V is TRBV7-9; no firm D call. The length of the CDR3 is 14 residues. With 4 bases removed from V and 5 bases from J, the gap between germline ends came to 9 bases. The V gene's germline CDR1 is SEHNR and CDR2 FQNEAQ (reference sequence). CDR3 bases: TGTGCCAGCAGCTCGGAAGGAGATAATTCACCCCTCCACTTT. Translation: CASSSEGDNSPLHF.

The chain joins TRBV6-1 to TRBJ1-6; maybe TRBD1 (5 bases). Germline CDR1 is MNHNS and CDR2 is SASEGT. This CDR3 contains 15 residues. V dropped 5 bases and J dropped 6 bases, with 14 bases sitting between them. This chain's CDR3 is CASSRGDVVNSPLHF. In DNA form, the CDR3 reads TGTGCCAGCAGTCGGGGGGATGTCGTTAATTCACCCCTCCACTTT.

This clone was counted between two and nine times. This chain connects TRBV19 to TRBJ1-1, with TRBD1 as a possible D gene (5 bases). Trimming shortened V by 4 bases and J by 3 bases, and 15 bases separated the two germline ends. The length of the CDR3 is 15 residues. Per the germline V gene, CDR1 is LNHDA and CDR2 is SQIVND (reference sequence). The CDR3 region is CASSSPAGRDTEAFF. DNA of the CDR3: TGTGCCAGTAGTAGCCCGGCAGGGAGGGACACTGAAGCTTTCTTT.

This clone was detected once. V usage is TRBV5-8 and J usage is TRBJ1-2; TRBD1 matches 7 bases. Looked up from germline, CDR1 is SGHTS and CDR2 is YDEGEE. The ends lost 0 bases at V and 4 bases at J; junction bases unmatched: 6. This CDR3 region has 15 residues. CDR3 sequence reads: CASSLGGQNTYGYTF. The CDR3 bases are TGTGCCAGCAGCTTGGGGGGACAGAATACCTATGGCTACACCTTC.

This clone was found once. The chain is built from TRBV6-5 and TRBJ2-1, with unresolved D. The CDR3 has 11 residues. Germline CDR1 and CDR2: MNHEY and SVGAGI. Trimming took off 4 bases at V and 9 bases at J, with 7 bases between the two ends. The CDR3 here is CASSSRREQFF. CDR3 DNA sequence: TGTGCCAGCAGTTCCAGGCGTGAGCAGTTCTTC.

Worth noting for this clone: Mismatch with germline at one junction end may stem from a read error. The chain is built from TRBV5-5 and TRBJ2-2, with 7 bases matching TRBD1. Per the germline V gene, CDR1 is SGHKS and CDR2 is YYEKEE (reference sequence). This CDR3 has 14 residues. The CDR3 region is CASRLGTVSGELFF. The CDR3, as DNA: TGTGCCAGCAGGTTGGGGACAGTAAGCGGGGAGCTGTTTTTT.

This chain joins TRBV19 and TRBJ2-1; D perhaps matches TRBD2 (6 bases). This CDR3 spans 13 amino acids. Germline-derived CDR1 and CDR2 are LNHDA and SQIVND (reference sequence). Trimming stripped 5 bases from V and 2 bases from J, with 7 bases between. Here the CDR3 reads CASSGGAYNEQFF. CDR3 in DNA: TGTGCCAGTAGTGGCGGGGCCTACAATGAGCAGTTCTTC.

CDR3 in DNA: TGTGCCTGGGGGCAGGGCCGTATCGACGGGGAGCTGTTTTTT. Translating gives CAWGQGRIDGELFF. The chain uses TRBV30 and TRBJ2-2; TRBD1 might be the D (5 bases). Germline CDR1 is GTSNPN and CDR2 is SVGIG (reference sequence). The germline V and J ends were trimmed by 5 bases and 7 bases, with 17 bases remaining between them. The CDR3 spans 14 residues.

About this clone itself: Compared with germline, one end of the junction differs, possibly owing to a read error. J is TRBJ2-3 and V is TRBV7-9; 11 bases match TRBD2. Germline V lookup: CDR1 SEHNR, CDR2 FQNEAQ (reference sequence). CDR3 length: 15 amino acids. DNA of the CDR3: TGTGCCAGCAGCTCCACTAGCGGGAGCAGAGATACGCAGTATTTT. This gives the protein CASSSTSGSRDTQYF.

The chain carries TRBV5-1 and TRBJ1-1; 9 bases match TRBD1. CDR1 is SGHRS, CDR2 YFSETQ, per germline. The CDR3 sequence is 14 residues long. V gave up 2 bases and J gave up 3 bases; unmatched junction bases: 2. CDR3 DNA sequence: TGCGCCAGCAGCTTCGGACAGGGGCACACTGAAGCTTTCTTT. Protein sequence: CASSFGQGHTEAFF.